This T cell receptor beta chain emerged from a study of lymphopenia after photon versus proton radiotherapy. Findings and limits, study-wide: Authors raise, but do not show, better survival with proton therapy. Post-nadir diversity loss with photons came from oligoclonal expansion, particularly CD8+ Temra cells.

In regard to this clone: Its antigen is unknown.

In germline, CDR1 is SQVTM, CDR2 ANQGSEA. Trimming cost V 6 bases and J 11 bases; bases outside gene matches: 7. The CDR3 covers 11 residues. Repertoires were generated with immunoSEQ multiplex PCR, while TCRdb's copy carries only in-frame clones and drops some. Of tens of thousands of clones in the sample, about four fifths were seen once. The sequence came from a man in his 60s with pancreatic cancer. Sequencing was performed on peripheral blood, taken from a patient treated with proton-based radiotherapy. The gene calls are TRBV29-1 and TRBJ1-5, with 7 bases lining up with TRBD1. The CDR3 nucleotides read TGCAGCGTCGACAGGGCCTCGTCCCAGCATTTT. Protein product: CSVDRASSQHF. The full variable domain, in which reference TRBV29-1 and TRBJ1-5 provide the parts outside the CDR3, is SAVISQKPSRDICQRGTSLTIQCQVDSQVTMMFWYRQQPGQSLTLIATANQGSEATYESGFVIDKFPISRPNLTFSTLTVSNMSPEDSSIYLCSVDRASSQHFGDGTRLSIL.